The rows below give T cell receptor beta chains drawn from one sample of a study of blood T cell repertoires in COVID-19. This table comes from immunoSEQ multiplex PCR, and its TCRdb copy is limited to in-frame clones, with some not included. The sample holds more than 140,000 clones, about 85% seen once. The source material was peripheral blood. Source of these receptors: a human donor in a cohort sampled during active COVID-19. Both conserved end residues are part of each CDR3. The order of the fields is V gene, D gene, clone size, J gene, CDR3 DNA, CDR3 protein. A D gene is named only where the DNA matches it firmly. Not every row has a clone size; where given, it reads once, few, many or a size class.

V: TRBV19; D: TRBD1; size: .; J: TRBJ1-4; DNA: TGTGCCAGTAGTGCCCAAACAGGGGGCTTTGATGAAAAACTGTTTTTT; CDR3: CASSAQTGGFDEKLFF
V: TRBV5-1; D: TRBD1; size: few; J: TRBJ1-4; DNA: TGCGCCAGCAGCGGGACAGGGGAAGAAAAACTGTTTTTT; CDR3: CASSGTGEEKLFF
V: TRBV14; D: .; size: .; J: TRBJ1-6; DNA: TGTGCCAGTACTGGACAGTTAAATTCACCCCTCCACTTT; CDR3: CASTGQLNSPLHF
V: TRBV7-9; D: .; size: .; J: TRBJ1-1; DNA: TGTGCCAGCAGTTTACCGGACAGGAACACTGAAGCTTTCTTT; CDR3: CASSLPDRNTEAFF
V: TRBV6-6; D: TRBD2; size: .; J: TRBJ2-1; DNA: TGTGCCAGCACCCCTCCTAGCGGGAGTATCAATGAGCAGTTCTTC; CDR3: CASTPPSGSINEQFF
V: TRBV6-2/TRBV6-3; D: .; size: .; J: TRBJ2-3; DNA: TGTGCCAGCAGTTTAGGGCGGGACACAGATACGCAGTATTTT; CDR3: CASSLGRDTDTQYF
V: TRBV28; D: .; size: many; J: TRBJ2-3; DNA: TGTGCCAGCAGTTTCTCCGACAGACCGTCCAGAGATACGCAGTATTTT; CDR3: CASSFSDRPSRDTQYF
V: TRBV6-5; D: .; size: once; J: TRBJ2-3; DNA: TGTGCCACCAGCAGGGGGGTCACAGATACGCAGTATTTT; CDR3: CATSRGVTDTQYF
V: TRBV6-5; D: .; size: .; J: TRBJ1-6; DNA: TGTGCCAGCAGTTACTCGGGGGCGGGTTCACCCCTCCACTTT; CDR3: CASSYSGAGSPLHF
V: TRBV2; D: .; size: .; J: TRBJ2-7; DNA: TGTGCCAGCAGCCTCTCTACCTACGAGCAGTACTTC; CDR3: CASSLSTYEQYF
V: TRBV27; D: TRBD2; size: .; J: TRBJ2-7; DNA: TGTGCCAGCAGTTTAATAGCGGGAGTTTACGAGCAGTACTTC; CDR3: CASSLIAGVYEQYF
V: TRBV5-6; D: .; size: .; J: TRBJ2-5; DNA: TGTGCCAGCAGCTTCGTTTCTATCGGACAGCAAGAGACCCAGTACTTC; CDR3: CASSFVSIGQQETQYF
V: TRBV3-1/TRBV3-2; D: .; size: .; J: TRBJ2-1; DNA: TGTGCCAGCAGCTTTTACTCCTACAATGAGCAGTTCTTC; CDR3: CASSFYSYNEQFF
V: TRBV19; D: .; size: .; J: TRBJ1-4; DNA: TGTGCCAGTAGGGGGAACGGCCCCGGGGCTAATGAAAAACTGTTTTTT; CDR3: CASRGNGPGANEKLFF
V: TRBV6-5; D: TRBD2; size: few; J: TRBJ2-5; DNA: TGTGCCAGCAGGATCGGACTAGCGGGAGTGGCGACCCAGTACTTC; CDR3: CASRIGLAGVATQYF
V: TRBV7-8; D: TRBD1; size: once; J: TRBJ1-5; DNA: TGTGCCAGCAGCCCTACAATTACCGGGACAGGGGGTTATAGCAATCAGCCCCAGCATTTT; CDR3: CASSPTITGTGGYSNQPQHF
V: TRBV5-5; D: .; size: .; J: TRBJ2-5; DNA: TGTGCCAGCAGCCCCCCCCCGGGGGCCCAGTACTTC; CDR3: CASSPPPGAQYF
V: TRBV10-3; D: .; size: .; J: TRBJ1-2; DNA: TGTGCCATCAGTGAGTTGAGTGGCTACACCTTC; CDR3: CAISELSGYTF
V: TRBV10-3; D: TRBD2; size: .; J: TRBJ2-1; DNA: TGTGCCATCAGTGAGTCTGGACTAGCGACATTTTACAATGAGCAGTTCTTC; CDR3: CAISESGLATFYNEQFF
V: TRBV19; D: TRBD1; size: .; J: TRBJ2-5; DNA: TGTGCCAGTAGTATAGGGACAGGCCAAGAGACCCAGTACTTC; CDR3: CASSIGTGQETQYF
V: TRBV7-3; D: .; size: once; J: TRBJ2-2; DNA: TGTGCCAGCAGCTCTATACTTGGCACCGGGGAGCTGTTTTTT; CDR3: CASSSILGTGELFF
V: TRBV5-1; D: TRBD1; size: once; J: TRBJ2-1; DNA: TGCGCCAGCAGTCCAGACCGGGACAGGGATTACAATGAGCAGTTCTTC; CDR3: CASSPDRDRDYNEQFF
V: TRBV7-4; D: TRBD1; size: .; J: TRBJ2-7; DNA: TGTGCCAGCAGCTCAAGGCGGACAGGGCGGCCCTACGAGCAGTACTTC; CDR3: CASSSRRTGRPYEQYF
V: TRBV6-5; D: .; size: .; J: TRBJ2-1; DNA: TGTGCCAGCAGAATAGACACCGCGTACAATGAGCAGTTCTTC; CDR3: CASRIDTAYNEQFF
V: TRBV24-1; D: TRBD2; size: .; J: TRBJ2-5; DNA: TGTGCCACCAGTGGCGGGGCTAGCGGGAGGGGAGAGACCCAGTACTTC; CDR3: CATSGGASGRGETQYF
V: TRBV7-2; D: .; size: .; J: TRBJ1-5; DNA: TGTGCCAGCAGCTTAAATTATCCGGATCAGCCCCAGCATTTT; CDR3: CASSLNYPDQPQHF
V: TRBV5-1; D: TRBD2; size: .; J: TRBJ2-3; DNA: TGCGCCAGCAGCTTGGTGGTAGCGGGAGGGGTCACAGATACGCAGTATTTT; CDR3: CASSLVVAGGVTDTQYF
V: TRBV4-2; D: .; size: .; J: TRBJ2-7; DNA: TGTGCCAGCAGCCTAGGTCCCGGAGAGGCTTCCGAGCAGTACTTC; CDR3: CASSLGPGEASEQYF
V: TRBV7-2; D: TRBD1; size: .; J: TRBJ2-7; DNA: TGTGCCAGCAGCTCACAGGGGGGAGGCCTCCTAAACGAGCAGTACTTC; CDR3: CASSSQGGGLLNEQYF
V: TRBV18; D: .; size: .; J: TRBJ2-5; DNA: TGTGCCAGCTCACCGGGGCAGCAAGAGACCCAGTACTTC; CDR3: CASSPGQQETQYF
V: TRBV19; D: .; size: .; J: TRBJ2-3; DNA: TGTGCCAGTAGTGTTGTGGACAGTCGCACAGATACGCAGTATTTT; CDR3: CASSVVDSRTDTQYF
V: TRBV7-9; D: TRBD2; size: .; J: TRBJ2-1; DNA: TGTGCCAGCAGCACGGGACTAGCGGGAAATGAGCAGTTCTTC; CDR3: CASSTGLAGNEQFF
V: TRBV9; D: TRBD2; size: .; J: TRBJ2-1; DNA: TGTGCCAGCAGCGTAGGGTCTAGCGGGAGTGGGTCCTACAATGAGCAGTTCTTC; CDR3: CASSVGSSGSGSYNEQFF
V: TRBV5-1; D: .; size: once; J: TRBJ2-5; DNA: TGCGCCAGCAGCTTCGGTACGGGAGCACAGGAGACCCAGTACTTC; CDR3: CASSFGTGAQETQYF
V: TRBV2; D: TRBD2; size: .; J: TRBJ2-7; DNA: TGTGCCAGCAGTCGACTAGCGGGAAGGTCCTACGAGCAGTACTTC; CDR3: CASSRLAGRSYEQYF
V: TRBV7-9; D: .; size: .; J: TRBJ1-3; DNA: TGTGCCAGCAGCCCCGGTGGAGGGCTTAGCTCTGGAAACACCATATATTTT; CDR3: CASSPGGGLSSGNTIYF
V: TRBV7-6; D: TRBD2; size: once; J: TRBJ2-1; DNA: TGTGCCAGCAGCTTAGCGGGTCGTACTAGCGGGACGGGTAGACAGTTCTTC; CDR3: CASSLAGRTSGTGRQFF
V: TRBV18; D: TRBD1; size: .; J: TRBJ1-3; DNA: TGTGCCAGCTCACAACAGGGGTACTCTGGAAACACCATATATTTT; CDR3: CASSQQGYSGNTIYF
V: TRBV4-1; D: .; size: .; J: TRBJ2-1; DNA: TGCGCCAGCAGCCTACGACCCGGGGAATCTGGCATCCATGAGCAGTTCTTC; CDR3: CASSLRPGESGIHEQFF
V: TRBV11-2; D: .; size: few; J: TRBJ2-2; DNA: TGTGCCAGCAGCTTACTTAACAGTTTAGGGGAGCTGTTTTTT; CDR3: CASSLLNSLGELFF
V: TRBV5-1; D: TRBD1; size: few; J: TRBJ2-6; DNA: TGCGCCAGCAGCTGGACGGACAGGGAGTTGGCCAACGTCCTGACTTTC; CDR3: CASSWTDRELANVLTF
V: TRBV6-1; D: TRBD1; size: once; J: TRBJ2-4; DNA: TGTGCCAGCAGTGAAGACGGGAGGACAGGGGCAGCCAAAAACATTCAGTACTTC; CDR3: CASSEDGRTGAAKNIQYF